This T cell receptor (beta chain) comes out of a study of T cells in localized non-small cell lung cancer. TCRdb's table, derived via immunoSEQ multiplex PCR, lists solely in-frame clones and lacks some. The repertoire holds 800 to 950 clones, with about 20% as singletons. The germline V gene encodes CDR1 LNHDA and CDR2 SQIVND (reference sequence). The V and J ends lost 11 bases and 8 bases respectively, with 21 bases between them. The CDR3 has 13 residues. Sample: normal lung tissue next to the tumor, taken before any cancer treatment. The sequence came from a woman aged 35 to 70 with stage II lung adenocarcinoma. The rearrangement joins TRBV19 to TRBJ1-2; D possibly corresponds to TRBD1 (5 bases). This CDR3 is CALRRGGSGGYTF. CDR3 in DNA: TGTGCCTTGCGCCGGGGGGGAAGTGGAGGCTACACCTTC. The full variable domain, its missing parts supplied by reference TRBV19 and TRBJ1-2, is DGGITQSPKYLFRKEGQNVTLSCEQNLNHDAMYWYRQDPGQGLRLIYYSQIVNDFQKGDIAEGYSVSREKKESFPLTVTSAQKNPTAFYLCALRRGGSGGYTFGSGTRLTVV.